Listed below are T cell receptor beta chains from one sample, sequenced in a study of monozygotic twins with inflammatory bowel disease. TCRdb reprocessed the 5' RACE reads and reports one entry per CDR3 protein, with no DNA. Listed are some 300,000 distinct CDR3 sequences; 5.5% to 6.5% falls within the top ten. Sequencing was carried out using blood. Every receptor here comes from a human donor with ulcerative colitis or Crohn's disease, or a healthy co-twin of an affected twin (not recorded which). Each CDR3 is given with its conserved first and last residue.

J: TRBJ2-3
V: TRBV12-3/TRBV12-4
CDR3: CASSLAQLDSTDTQYF

J: TRBJ2-7
V: TRBV13
CDR3: CASSLGLAGGEQYF

J: TRBJ2-7
V: TRBV28
CDR3: CASSSRSYRRSSYEQYF

J: TRBJ1-4
V: TRBV11-1
CDR3: CASSLALTGGSIATNEKLFF

J: TRBJ2-7
V: TRBV29-1
CDR3: CSARDRENEQYF

J: TRBJ2-5
V: TRBV28
CDR3: CASSYAGSGGIVETQYF

J: TRBJ2-7
V: TRBV25-1
CDR3: CASRVDESAQGLDLYEQYF

J: TRBJ1-4
V: TRBV7-2
CDR3: CASSLGRTVREEKLFF

J: TRBJ1-2
V: TRBV6-2/TRBV6-3
CDR3: CASRTHDRGYGYTF

J: TRBJ2-2
V: TRBV21-1
CDR3: CASNLGQGDTGELFF

J: TRBJ2-2
V: TRBV11-2
CDR3: CASSSFTPNTGELFF

J: TRBJ2-5
V: TRBV29-1
CDR3: CSVEVGETQYF

J: TRBJ2-2
V: TRBV6-2/TRBV6-3
CDR3: CASSQLTNRQGSNTGELFF

J: TRBJ2-5
V: TRBV30
CDR3: CAWKGQLQETQYF

J: TRBJ1-1
V: TRBV10-3
CDR3: CAISLRNTEAFF

J: TRBJ2-1
V: TRBV6-1
CDR3: CASTLTTSGNEQFF

J: TRBJ1-2
V: TRBV7-2
CDR3: CATPGGPGYTF

J: TRBJ2-7
V: TRBV30
CDR3: CAWSSGTRGSEQYF

J: TRBJ2-1
V: TRBV6-1
CDR3: CASNPERRSYNEQFF

J: TRBJ2-7
V: TRBV20-1
CDR3: CSAPGSGRAPYEQYF

J: TRBJ2-2
V: TRBV10-1
CDR3: CASSPVVAGELFF

J: TRBJ2-3
V: TRBV7-3
CDR3: CASSSGRATDTQYF

J: TRBJ1-4
V: TRBV5-1
CDR3: CASSLAVAGQGGNEKLFF

J: TRBJ1-2
V: TRBV12-3/TRBV12-4
CDR3: CASATEGAQGYGYTF

J: TRBJ1-6
V: TRBV20-1
CDR3: CSARPQGRRHQGSPLHF

J: TRBJ2-5
V: TRBV12-3/TRBV12-4
CDR3: CASRRRQGGEETQYF

J: TRBJ2-7
V: TRBV7-9
CDR3: CASSLAWQPGGQYF

J: TRBJ2-1
V: TRBV27
CDR3: CASMLGGLIGNEQFF

J: TRBJ1-6
V: TRBV20-1
CDR3: CSAPDPWNSPLHF

J: TRBJ2-5
V: TRBV5-1
CDR3: CASSKTDQETQYF

J: TRBJ2-5
V: TRBV5-5
CDR3: CASSPSFGREQTQYF

J: TRBJ1-5
V: TRBV20-1
CDR3: CSASLTYKDDQPQHF

J: TRBJ2-2
V: TRBV24-1
CDR3: CATSGRDRNTGELFF

J: TRBJ2-7
V: TRBV7-9
CDR3: CASSPHLQGGTAYEQYF

J: TRBJ1-2
V: TRBV6-2/TRBV6-3
CDR3: CASSRRATSEYYGYTF

J: TRBJ2-2
V: TRBV19
CDR3: CASTRENTGELFF

J: TRBJ2-3
V: TRBV6-2/TRBV6-3
CDR3: CASRIRARTQYF

J: TRBJ1-4
V: TRBV27
CDR3: CASSYGRGEKLFF

J: TRBJ2-3
V: TRBV14
CDR3: CASSQESVAITDTQYF

J: TRBJ2-1
V: TRBV28
CDR3: CASRSPGGSNEQFF

J: TRBJ2-3
V: TRBV7-8
CDR3: CASSLGGWGQADTQYF

J: TRBJ2-5
V: TRBV15
CDR3: CATSRRQPRGETQYF

J: TRBJ1-5
V: TRBV6-2/TRBV6-3
CDR3: CASSRQGRNQPQHF

J: TRBJ1-5
V: TRBV28
CDR3: CASSLVKVRGFYNQPQHF

J: TRBJ2-7
V: TRBV18
CDR3: CASSPTLSSTYEQYF

J: TRBJ2-5
V: TRBV7-2
CDR3: CASSLAPGGHQETQYF